The 30 T cell receptor beta chains in this list originate from one sample, sequenced in a study of vaccination effects on CD4 cells after COVID-19. Clones were sequenced by immunoSEQ multiplex PCR, and TCRdb holds only the in-frame ones, with some missing. The sample contains some 23,000 clones, 60% to 80% of which appear only once. Peptide-pool stimulation followed by sequencing identified expanded antigen-specific CD4+ clonotypes in the ViraFEST assay. On day 10 of culture, CD4+ T cells were separated out. Each person got two doses of an mRNA SARS-CoV-2 vaccine, BNT162b2 or mRNA-1273. For these receptors, no antigen is known. Material: CD4+ T cells from PBMCs cultured with SARS-CoV-2 spike peptides, obtained after COVID-19 vaccination. The receptors here all came from a human donor who received a COVID-19 vaccine.

The CDR3 bases are TGCAGCGTTGAAGATCTGGCGCCGACGGGCGAAAAACTGTTTTTT. Its protein is CSVEDLAPTGEKLFF. The chain uses TRBV29-1 and TRBJ1-4; D gene ambiguous. Germline CDR1 is SQVTM and CDR2 is ANQGSEA. The CDR3 length is 15 residues. Trimming cost V 0 bases and J 8 bases, with 16 bases left between them.

The chain has TRBV19 and TRBJ1-5, with a possible D match to TRBD1 (6 bases). V was cut by 11 bases and J by 4 bases, with 15 bases left in between. The CDR3 covers 13 residues. Germline V gene sequence: CDR1 LNHDA, CDR2 SQIVND (reference sequence). CDR3 sequence reads: CACARDTNQPQHF. The CDR3 DNA sequence: TGTGCCTGTGCGAGGGACACTAATCAGCCCCAGCATTTT. The variable domain in full, with the rest retrieved from reference TRBV19 and TRBJ1-5, is DGGITQSPKYLFRKEGQNVTLSCEQNLNHDAMYWYRQDPGQGLRLIYYSQIVNDFQKGDIAEGYSVSREKKESFPLTVTSAQKNPTAFYLCACARDTNQPQHFGDGTRLSIL.

This rearrangement joins TRBV29-1 to TRBJ2-7; D is unclear. The V end lost 4 bases, the J end lost 2 bases, and 15 bases lay between the germline ends. The CDR3 consists of 14 residues. Germline V gene data show CDR1 as SQVTM and CDR2 as ANQGSEA. The CDR3 region is CSVVRSSGTYEQYF. In nucleotides, the CDR3 is TGCAGCGTTGTTCGGTCGTCCGGTACCTACGAGCAGTACTTC.

This chain uses TRBV11-3 with TRBJ2-1, with D tentatively TRBD2 (6 bases). V lost 0 bases to trimming and J lost 5 bases, with 8 bases between them. The CDR3 loop spans 14 amino acids. Germline values: CDR1 SGHNT, CDR2 YENEEA. Here the CDR3 DNA reads TGTGCCAGCAGCTTAGAGATAGCGGACAATGAGCAGTTCTTC. Its protein is CASSLEIADNEQFF.

The chain links TRBV19 to TRBJ2-3, with TRBD2 matching 7 bases. This CDR3 contains 14 residues. Germline V CDR1 and CDR2: LNHDA, SQIVND (reference sequence). Trimming removed 5 bases from V and 4 bases from J; junction bases left unmatched: 6. The CDR3 is CASSLAGSSDTQYF. The DNA of the CDR3 is TGTGCCAGTAGTTTAGCGGGCTCTTCAGATACGCAGTATTTT.

The V call is TRBV5-6, the J call TRBJ2-7; 8 bases are shared with TRBD1. V lost 0 bases and J lost 2; bases outside the gene matches: 4. The CDR3 covers 15 residues. Germline V gene data show CDR1 as SGHDT and CDR2 as YYEEEE. Here the CDR3 reads CASSLGDRSTYEQYF. DNA for the CDR3: TGTGCCAGCAGCTTGGGGGACAGGTCCACCTACGAGCAGTACTTC. Combining the CDR3 with reference TRBV5-6 and TRBJ2-7 gives the whole variable domain DAGVTQSPTHLIKTRGQQVTLRCSPKSGHDTVSWYQQALGQGPQFIFQYYEEEERQRGNFPDRFSGHQFPNYSSELNVNALLLGDSALYLCASSLGDRSTYEQYFGPGTRLTVT.

The V call is TRBV11-3, the J call TRBJ2-7; TRBD2 is a possible D gene (6 bases). V was clipped by 2 bases and J by 5 bases, with 13 bases between them. Germline CDR1 and CDR2: SGHNT and YENEEA. The CDR3 is made up of 14 amino acids. The CDR3 reads CASSLTSKSNEQYF. CDR3 in DNA: TGTGCCAGCAGCTTAACTAGCAAGTCGAACGAGCAGTACTTC.

This chain connects TRBV9 to TRBJ2-5; TRBD2 agrees at 8 bases. CDR1 is SGDLS and CDR2 is YYNGEE in the germline V gene. CDR3 size: 14 residues. With V trimmed by 4 bases and J by 2 bases, 4 bases remained unmatched. The CDR3 protein is CASSRGLAQETQYF. CDR3 in DNA: TGTGCCAGCAGCCGAGGACTAGCACAAGAGACCCAGTACTTC.

The V gene is TRBV19, the J gene TRBJ1-2, with no clear D. The CDR3 is made up of 15 amino acids. The V end was cut by 1 base, the J end by 1 base, with 10 bases between. The germline V gene encodes CDR1 LNHDA and CDR2 SQIVND (reference sequence). The CDR3 reads CASSIANGINYGYTF. The CDR3 DNA reads TGTGCCAGTAGTATAGCTAACGGAATTAACTATGGCTACACCTTC.

This clone has only a few counts. This sequence joins TRBV9 and TRBJ2-2; tentatively, D is TRBD1 (6 bases). Deletions cut 2 bases from V and 5 bases from J, with 7 bases between. CDR1 and CDR2 (germline): SGDLS, YYNGEE. The CDR3 is 13 amino acids. In DNA, the CDR3 is TGTGCCAGCAGCGTTGACAGGACCGGGGAGCTGTTTTTT. Translation: CASSVDRTGELFF.

J is TRBJ2-5 and V is TRBV9, with D perhaps matching TRBD2 (5 bases). The germline CDR1 and CDR2 sequences are SGDLS and YYNGEE. Trimming took 0 bases from V and 6 from J, leaving 15 bases between them. The CDR3 extends over 15 amino acids. Here the CDR3 reads CASSVGVGVTQTQYF. The CDR3 DNA reads as TGTGCCAGCAGCGTAGGTGTCGGGGTCACTCAGACCCAGTACTTC. The whole variable domain, filled in from reference TRBV9 and TRBJ2-5, reads DSGVTQTPKHLITATGQRVTLRCSPRSGDLSVYWYQQSLDQGLQFLIQYYNGEERAKGNILERFSAQQFPDLHSELNLSSLELGDSALYFCASSVGVGVTQTQYFGPGTRLLVL.

The chain combines TRBV6-5 with TRBJ2-5; D gene unclear. The CDR3 loop spans 14 amino acids. From germline, CDR1 is MNHEY and CDR2 SVGAGI. V shed 7 bases and J shed 5 bases, with 17 bases lying between them. The CDR3 DNA sequence: TGTGCCAGCACCCGAGAAGGTTATGGGGAGACCCAGTACTTC. It yields the protein CASTREGYGETQYF.

CDR3 DNA: TGTGCCAGCAGCTTAACCTATCGGACAGGGGTCGGTGGCTACACCTTC. As protein: CASSLTYRTGVGGYTF. V and J are TRBV7-6 and TRBJ1-2; TRBD1 matches at 9 bases. The V gene's germline CDR1 is SGHVS and CDR2 FNYEAQ. V shed 2 bases, J shed 7 bases, and the junction held 11 bases outside the gene matches. There are 16 residues in the CDR3. The full variable domain, in which reference TRBV7-6 and TRBJ1-2 provide the parts outside the CDR3, is GAGVSQSPRYKVTKRGQDVALRCDPISGHVSLYWYRQALGQGPEFLTYFNYEAQQDKSGLPNDRFSAERPEGSISTLTIQRTEQRDSAMYRCASSLTYRTGVGGYTFGSGTRLTVV.

The chain has TRBV6-7 and TRBJ2-7; no definite D call. TRBV6-7 is an ORF for which the function is uncertain. Trimming left V 0 bases short and J 4 bases short, with 10 bases between. The CDR3 spans 14 residues. The CDR3 protein is CASSYSTLLYEQYF. CDR3 nucleotides: TGTGCCAGCAGTTACTCGACCCTTTTGTACGAGCAGTACTTC.

The chain links TRBV2 to TRBJ2-5; D call uncertain. CDR3 length: 15 amino acids. Trimming left V 4 bases short and J 4 bases short, with 16 bases between. Germline V lookup: CDR1 SNHLY, CDR2 FYNNEI. The CDR3 DNA follows: TGTGCCAGCAGTGTTGTGGACGGATGGGGAGAGACCCAGTACTTC. The encoded protein is CASSVVDGWGETQYF.

This chain uses TRBV3-1 (or the pseudogene TRBV3-2) with TRBJ2-5; 10 nucleotides line up with TRBD2. The CDR3 runs to 16 residues. The germline CDR1 and CDR2 sequences are LGHDT and YNNKEL (reference sequence). The trim removed 3 bases at V and 4 bases at J, leaving 8 bases unmatched. CDR3: CASSQTSSGGPETQYF. For the CDR3, the DNA is TGTGCCAGCAGCCAGACCTCTAGCGGGGGTCCAGAGACCCAGTACTTC.

The chain recombines TRBV15 with TRBJ1-3; the D is unclear. Germline CDR1 LNHNV, CDR2 YYDKDF (reference sequence). The CDR3 length is 15 residues. The V end was cut by 5 bases, the J end by 0 bases, with 11 bases between. CDR3 sequence (DNA): TGTGCCACCAGCTTCCCTCAAGTCTCTGGAAACACCATATATTTT. Translation: CATSFPQVSGNTIYF.

CDR3 bases: TGTGCCTTCCTTAGACCGGGACTAGCGTCAGATACGCAGTATTTT. Protein: CAFLRPGLASDTQYF. V gene TRBV30 combines with J gene TRBJ2-3, with 10 bases fitting TRBD2. This CDR3 spans 15 amino acids. V lost 7 bases to trimming and J lost 4 bases; unmatched junction nucleotides: 11. Germline assignment: CDR1 GTSNPN and CDR2 SVGIG (reference sequence).

The chain joins TRBV18 to TRBJ2-5; TRBD1 is a possible D gene (7 bases). Germline assignment: CDR1 KGHSH and CDR2 LQKENI. The CDR3 has 15 amino acids. V lost 6 bases and J 3 bases, leaving 17 bases between the germline ends. The CDR3 here is CASSPKQGTEETQYF. CDR3 DNA sequence: TGTGCCAGCTCCCCAAAACAGGGGACTGAAGAGACCCAGTACTTC.

This clone was counted between two and nine times. The genes are TRBV4-1 and TRBJ2-1; D may be TRBD2 (5 bases). This CDR3 region has 16 residues. Germline loops: CDR1 MGHRA, CDR2 YSYEKL. Trimming removed 7 bases from V and 0 bases from J, with 16 bases in between. CDR3 in amino acids: CASTTFWGASYNEQFF. The CDR3 DNA is TGCGCCAGCACCACGTTTTGGGGAGCCTCCTACAATGAGCAGTTCTTC.

J is TRBJ2-3 and V is TRBV2, with 9 bases that match TRBD1. CDR3 length: 13 amino acids. Germline CDR1 and CDR2: SNHLY and FYNNEI. V trimming: 7 bases; J trimming: 3 bases; junction bases outside the gene matches: 2. CDR3 nucleotides: TGTGCCAGCAACAGGGGGCGGACAGATACGCAGTATTTT. It is translated as CASNRGRTDTQYF.

CDR3 in DNA: TGTGCCAGCAGGCCCACTAGCGGGGGGACACAAGAGACCCAGTACTTC. It encodes CASRPTSGGTQETQYF. The chain carries TRBV2 and TRBJ2-5; 12 nucleotides match TRBD2. CDR3 length: 16 amino acids. Germline V gene data show CDR1 as SNHLY and CDR2 as FYNNEI. V gave up 6 bases and J gave up 2 bases; unmatched junction bases: 7.

V and J are TRBV5-4 and TRBJ2-1; 8 nucleotides match TRBD2. The CDR3 runs 16 residues. Germline values: CDR1 SGHNT, CDR2 YYREEE (reference sequence). The J segment lost 6 bases and the V segment lost 6 bases, leaving 14 bases of the junction unmatched. CDR3 in amino acids: CASKEAGGSLVNEQFF. CDR3 nucleotide sequence: TGTGCCAGCAAGGAGGCGGGGGGTTCCCTCGTCAATGAGCAGTTCTTC.

This rearrangement joins TRBV3-1 (or the pseudogene TRBV3-2) to TRBJ2-1; D is unresolved. The V end lost 3 bases, the J end lost 4 bases, and 10 bases lay between the germline ends. This CDR3 is 14 amino acids long. The germline V gene encodes CDR1 LGHDT and CDR2 YNNKEL (reference sequence). The CDR3 reads CASSQEWSYNEQFF. CDR3 bases: TGTGCCAGCAGCCAGGAGTGGTCGTACAATGAGCAGTTCTTC.

The V gene is TRBV19, the J gene TRBJ2-3; 9 bases match TRBD1. The V segment lost 6 bases and the J segment 1 base; nucleotides outside the gene matches: 8. Germline CDR1 reads LNHDA; CDR2 reads SQIVND (reference sequence). This CDR3 has 16 amino acids. The chain's CDR3 is CASRDGQGIRTDTQYF. The CDR3 nucleotides read TGTGCCAGTAGGGATGGACAGGGGATTCGCACAGATACGCAGTATTTT.

The chain recombines TRBV6-6 with TRBJ1-3, with a weak D call TRBD1 (6 bases). Deletions cut 9 bases from V and 0 bases from J, with 12 bases between. This CDR3 has 14 amino acids. The germline gives CDR1 MNHNY, CDR2 SVGAGI (reference sequence). The CDR3 region is CASGRGSSGNTIYF. The CDR3 nucleotides are TGTGCCAGTGGAAGGGGGAGCTCTGGAAACACCATATATTTT.

This clone has a single count. The V call is TRBV18, the J call TRBJ1-5; a possible D gene is TRBD1 (5 bases). The CDR3 extends over 17 amino acids. Germline-derived CDR1 and CDR2 are KGHSH and LQKENI. Trimming shortened V by 2 bases and J by 1 base, and 15 bases separated the two germline ends. The CDR3 bases are TGTGCCAGCTCACCAATTGTTCCGGACACGAGCAATCAGCCCCAGCATTTT. Amino acids: CASSPIVPDTSNQPQHF. Supplemented by reference TRBV18 and TRBJ1-5, the full variable domain reads NAGVMQNPRHLVRRRGQEARLRCSPMKGHSHVYWYRQLPEEGLKFMVYLQKENIIDESGMPKERFSAEFPKEGPSILRIQQVVRGDSAAYFCASSPIVPDTSNQPQHFGDGTRLSIL.

This chain uses TRBV29-1 with TRBJ1-2; tentatively, D is TRBD1 (6 bases). Between the trimmed V and J ends, which lost 8 bases and 3 bases, there was a span of 16 bases. The CDR3 covers 13 residues. Germline values: CDR1 SQVTM, CDR2 ANQGSEA. CDR3 sequence: CSSITGKDYGYTF. Here the CDR3 DNA reads TGCAGCTCCATAACAGGGAAAGACTATGGCTACACCTTC.

The gene calls are TRBV19 and TRBJ2-3; TRBD2 aligns across 7 bases. This CDR3 region has 19 residues. Germline V gene data show CDR1 as LNHDA and CDR2 as SQIVND (reference sequence). Trimming at V came to 5 bases and at J to 0 bases, leaving 17 bases not matched to a gene. The CDR3 bases are TGTGCCAGTAGTGGTCTTTATGGGAGCGGGGCCGCTAGCACAGATACGCAGTATTTT. Amino acid sequence: CASSGLYGSGAASTDTQYF.

This clone was seen more than once but under ten times. The rearrangement uses TRBV21-1 and TRBJ1-2; TRBD1 is taken as the D call from the table, unchecked against the DNA. TRBV21-1 is designated a pseudogene. The CDR3 has 13 amino acids. The CDR3 reads CASSTPNIYGYTF. The CDR3 region has the DNA TGTGCCAGCAGCACGCCAAACATCTATGGCTACACCTTC.